The 18 T cell receptor beta chains below were found in one sample sequenced in a study of response to subunit inactivated influenza vaccine. TCRdb reanalysed the RT-PCR reads using MiXCR and keeps one entry per CDR3 protein. The table has 500,000 to 550,000 distinct CDR3 sequences, around 8% seen once; the top ten hold 10% to 15%. The sample was PBMCs from blood, taken less than 30 months after vaccination. These receptors were obtained from a man aged 50-75 years who received an inactivated influenza vaccine.

Only a few counts were recorded for this clonotype. The chain couples TRBV3-1 to TRBJ1-1; perhaps TRBD1 as D (5 bases). Trimming took 3 bases from V and 9 from J, leaving 11 bases between them. The CDR3 extends over 12 amino acids. CDR1 is LGHDT and CDR2 is YNNKEL in the germline V gene (reference sequence). The CDR3 is CASSHGQGKAFF. Written as DNA, the CDR3 is TGTGCCAGCAGCCATGGACAAGGGAAAGCTTTCTTT.

This clonotype was recorded a few times. V usage is TRBV7-2 and J usage is TRBJ2-5; D call uncertain. CDR3 length equals 11 residues. CDR1 and CDR2 from the germline V gene are SGHTA and FQGNSA. Trimming cost V 5 bases and J 7 bases, with 8 bases left between them. The CDR3 loop is CASSTLGTQYF. The CDR3 nucleotides are TGTGCCAGCAGCACCTTAGGGACCCAGTACTTC. Full variable domain (missing parts from reference TRBV7-2 and TRBJ2-5): GAGVSQSPSNKVTEKGKDVELRCDPISGHTALYWYRQSLGQGLEFLIYFQGNSAPDKSGLPSDRFSAERTGGSVSTLTIQRTQQEDSAVYLCASSTLGTQYFGPGTRLLVL.

This clonotype showed up many times. This chain connects TRBV5-1 to TRBJ1-1; D unresolved. The V end lost 1 base, the J end lost 1 base, and 11 bases lay between the germline ends. The CDR3 loop spans 15 amino acids. Germline V gene lookup returns CDR1 SGHRS and CDR2 YFSETQ. This CDR3 is CASSLNSGRNTEAFF. Written as DNA, the CDR3 is TGCGCCAGCAGCTTGAATTCTGGGCGGAACACTGAAGCTTTCTTT.

CDR3 bases: TGTGCCAGCAGCCCGTACGACGGGGAGCTGTTTTTT. Encoded protein: CASSPYDGELFF. V and J are TRBV5-4 and TRBJ2-2, with D hard to call. V lost 4 bases to trimming and J lost 7 bases, with 8 bases between them. The CDR3 sequence is 12 residues long. Looked up from germline, CDR1 is SGHNT and CDR2 is YYREEE (reference sequence).

The chain employs TRBV20-1 and TRBJ2-1; 7 bases match TRBD1. This CDR3 has 15 amino acids. Germline V gives CDR1 DFQATT, CDR2 SNEGSKA (reference sequence). V shed 6 bases, J shed 7 bases, and the junction held 15 bases outside the gene matches. CDR3 amino acids: CSAREQGLSLNEQFF. The CDR3 region has the DNA TGCAGTGCACGAGAACAGGGGTTGAGTTTAAATGAGCAGTTCTTC.

This clonotype was seen a handful of times. The V and J genes are TRBV7-2 and TRBJ2-5, with D perhaps matching TRBD1 (5 bases). The CDR3 length is 12 residues. From germline, CDR1 is SGHTA and CDR2 FQGNSA. Between the trimmed V and J ends, which lost 10 bases and 5 bases, there was a span of 14 bases. The CDR3 loop is CATQAGHETQYF. CDR3 in DNA: TGTGCCACACAAGCAGGGCACGAGACCCAGTACTTC.

CDR3 sequence: CASSFYRYEQYF. The CDR3 DNA is TGTGCCAGCAGTTTCTACAGGTACGAGCAGTACTTC. This rearrangement joins TRBV12-3 or TRBV12-4 to TRBJ2-7; D is perhaps TRBD1 (5 bases). This CDR3 comprises 12 residues. V shed 3 bases and J shed 4 bases, with 7 bases lying between them.

The chain combines TRBV19 with TRBJ2-3; D gene unclear. In germline, CDR1 is LNHDA, CDR2 SQIVND (reference sequence). The V gene lost 8 bases and the J gene lost 0 bases, with 15 bases spanning the gap. The CDR3 is made up of 15 amino acids. The CDR3 loop reads CASWPDGSSTDTQYF. CDR3 coding DNA: TGTGCCAGTTGGCCAGACGGATCTAGCACAGATACGCAGTATTTT.

This chain joins TRBV7-2 and TRBJ2-4; D not certain. The length of the CDR3 is 15 residues. V was cut by 5 bases and J by 0 bases, with 11 bases left in between. Germline assignment: CDR1 SGHTA and CDR2 FQGNSA. The CDR3 nucleotides read TGTGCCAGCAGCCGAGGCTCTCTAGCCAAAAACATTCAGTACTTC. Its translation: CASSRGSLAKNIQYF.

This rearrangement joins TRBV14 to TRBJ1-1, with D unresolved. V lost 5 bases, J lost 0 bases, and 10 bases lay in between. Germline V gene data show CDR1 as SGHDN and CDR2 as FVKESK. This CDR3 is 14 amino acids long. Here the CDR3 reads CASSGKSMNTEAFF. The CDR3 bases are TGTGCCAGCAGCGGGAAGAGCATGAACACTGAAGCTTTCTTT.

The sample holds many counts of this clonotype. The rearrangement uses TRBV7-8 and TRBJ2-1; D is unclear. The CDR3 contains 13 residues. Germline assignment: CDR1 SGHVS and CDR2 FQNEAQ. V was trimmed by 5 bases and J by 9 bases, leaving 14 bases between them. The CDR3 here is CASSAPWASEQFF. Written as DNA, the CDR3 is TGTGCCAGCAGCGCCCCGTGGGCAAGTGAGCAGTTCTTC. Complete variable domain (other parts from reference TRBV7-8 and TRBJ2-1): GAGVSQSPRYKVAKRGQDVALRCDPISGHVSLFWYQQALGQGPEFLTYFQNEAQLDKSGLPSDRFFAERPEGSVSTLKIQRTQQEDSAVYLCASSAPWASEQFFGPGTRLTVL.

The gene calls are TRBV29-1 and TRBJ1-2; no firm D call. Germline CDR1 is SQVTM and CDR2 is ANQGSEA. V lost 0 bases to trimming and J lost 4 bases, with 15 bases between them. The CDR3 runs 15 residues. CDR3 region: CSVEDLRQALYGYTF. For the CDR3, the DNA is TGCAGCGTTGAAGATTTAAGGCAGGCCCTCTATGGCTACACCTTC. Looking up the rest from reference TRBV29-1 and TRBJ1-2 gives the full variable domain: SAVISQKPSRDICQRGTSLTIQCQVDSQVTMMFWYRQQPGQSLTLIATANQGSEATYESGFVIDKFPISRPNLTFSTLTVSNMSPEDSSIYLCSVEDLRQALYGYTFGSGTRLTVV.

This clonotype was seen at least ten times. The gene calls are TRBV7-9 and TRBJ2-2; D might be TRBD2 (5 bases). The CDR3 covers 16 residues. V lost 5 bases to trimming and J lost 3 bases, with 16 bases between them. From germline, CDR1 is SEHNR and CDR2 FQNEAQ (reference sequence). The CDR3 protein is CASSQPFPRDTGELFF. The CDR3 nucleotides read TGTGCCAGCAGCCAACCCTTCCCGAGGGACACCGGGGAGCTGTTTTTT. Full variable domain (remainder filled in from reference TRBV7-9 and TRBJ2-2): DTGVSQNPRHKITKRGQNVTFRCDPISEHNRLYWYRQTLGQGPEFLTYFQNEAQLEKSRLLSDRFSAERPKGSFSTLEIQRTEQGDSAMYLCASSQPFPRDTGELFFGEGSRLTVL.

This clonotype appeared a few times. V gene TRBV5-1 combines with J gene TRBJ2-2; possible D gene TRBD1, 5 bases. Trimming took off 3 bases at V and 3 bases at J, with 15 bases between the two ends. This CDR3 contains 16 residues. CDR1 and CDR2 from the germline V gene are SGHRS and YFSETQ. This CDR3 reads CASSYTTIGDTGELFF. The CDR3 nucleotides read TGCGCCAGCAGCTATACAACGATAGGGGACACCGGGGAGCTGTTTTTT.

This rearrangement joins TRBV15 to TRBJ2-7; 7 bases match TRBD2. This CDR3 spans 15 amino acids. The J segment lost 5 bases and the V segment lost 1 base, leaving 8 bases of the junction unmatched. The germline gives CDR1 LNHNV, CDR2 YYDKDF (reference sequence). Here the CDR3 DNA reads TGTGCCACCAGCAGAGCGCAAGCGGGATTCAACGAGCAGTACTTC. This sequence encodes CATSRAQAGFNEQYF. The full variable domain, rest sourced from reference TRBV15 and TRBJ2-7, is DAMVIQNPRYQVTQFGKPVTLSCSQTLNHNVMYWYQQKSSQAPKLLFHYYDKDFNNEADTPDNFQSRRPNTSFCFLDIRSPGLGDTAMYLCATSRAQAGFNEQYFGPGTRLTVT.

This clonotype occurred many times. The J gene is TRBJ2-1, the V gene TRBV4-2, with 11 bases identical to TRBD2. This CDR3 spans 16 amino acids. J was trimmed by 8 bases and V by 1 base; bases with no gene match: 7. Germline CDR1 and CDR2: LGHNA and YNFKEQ. For the CDR3, the DNA is TGTGCCAGCAGCCAAGTAGTCACTAGCGGGAGCGATGAGCAGTTCTTC. Encoded protein: CASSQVVTSGSDEQFF.

This clonotype was counted many times. CDR3: CASNRGGSSYNEQFF. The CDR3 DNA sequence: TGTGCCAGCAACCGGGGGGGCAGCTCCTACAATGAGCAGTTCTTC. The chain joins TRBV12-3 or TRBV12-4 to TRBJ2-1; TRBD2 aligns across 8 bases. This CDR3 is built from 15 residues. Unmatched junction bases numbered 5, after V lost 7 bases and J lost 0 bases.

This clonotype was counted many times. This sequence joins TRBV6-5 and TRBJ1-6; the D gene is possibly TRBD1 (5 bases). With 0 bases removed from V and 10 bases from J, the gap between germline ends came to 13 bases. This CDR3 is built from 15 residues. Germline V lookup: CDR1 MNHEY, CDR2 SVGAGI. CDR3 amino acids: CASSYSQGWKSPLHF. In DNA form, the CDR3 reads TGTGCCAGCAGTTACTCCCAGGGTTGGAAGTCACCCCTCCACTTT.